Listed here is a single TCR beta chain. These data belong to a study of blood T cell repertoires in COVID-19. Background on the study: Samples of COVID-19 (acute and convalescent) were obtained from the United States, Italy and Spain. T cells, B-cell-depleted T cells, or PBMCs provided the cDNA or gDNA that served as material.

Trimming removed 5 bases from V and 5 bases from J, with 13 bases in between. The germline V gene encodes CDR1 SGHVS and CDR2 FQNEAQ. This CDR3 is built from 14 residues. Only in-frame clones appear in the TCRdb table, and some are missing; sequencing was by immunoSEQ multiplex PCR. The sample lists 90,000 to 150,000 clones, over 60% occurring once. Sequenced input: peripheral blood. The chain recombines TRBV7-8 with TRBJ1-5, with D tentatively TRBD1 (6 bases). This sequence originates from a woman of 80 years or more with acute or convalescent COVID-19. CDR3 sequence: CASSLRDNYQPQHF. DNA for the CDR3: TGTGCCAGCAGCCTCCGGGACAACTATCAGCCCCAGCATTTT. The full variable domain, completed using reference TRBV7-8 and TRBJ1-5, is GAGVSQSPRYKVAKRGQDVALRCDPISGHVSLFWYQQALGQGPEFLTYFQNEAQLDKSGLPSDRFFAERPEGSVSTLKIQRTQQEDSAVYLCASSLRDNYQPQHFGDGTRLSIL.